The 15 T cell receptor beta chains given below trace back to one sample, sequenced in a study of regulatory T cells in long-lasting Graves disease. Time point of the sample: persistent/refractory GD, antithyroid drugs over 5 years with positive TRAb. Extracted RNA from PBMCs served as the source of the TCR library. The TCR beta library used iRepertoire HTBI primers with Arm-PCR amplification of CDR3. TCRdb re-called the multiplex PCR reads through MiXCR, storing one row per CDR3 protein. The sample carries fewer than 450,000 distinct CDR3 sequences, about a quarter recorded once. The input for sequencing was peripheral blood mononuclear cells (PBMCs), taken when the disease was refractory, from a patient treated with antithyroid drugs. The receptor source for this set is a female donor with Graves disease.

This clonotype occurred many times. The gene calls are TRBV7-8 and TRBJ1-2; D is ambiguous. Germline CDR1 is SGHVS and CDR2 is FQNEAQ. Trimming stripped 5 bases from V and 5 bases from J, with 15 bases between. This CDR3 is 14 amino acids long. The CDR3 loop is CASSPDGGKYGYTF. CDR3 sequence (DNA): TGTGCCAGCAGCCCCGACGGCGGGAAGTATGGCTACACCTTC.

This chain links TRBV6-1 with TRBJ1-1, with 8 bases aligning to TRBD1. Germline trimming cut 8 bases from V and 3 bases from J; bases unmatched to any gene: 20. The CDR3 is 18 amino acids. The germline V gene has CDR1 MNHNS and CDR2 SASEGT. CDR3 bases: TGTGCCAGCCATCCCATCTTGGGGATCAGGGGGCCGGACACTGAAGCTTTCTTT. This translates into CASHPILGIRGPDTEAFF.

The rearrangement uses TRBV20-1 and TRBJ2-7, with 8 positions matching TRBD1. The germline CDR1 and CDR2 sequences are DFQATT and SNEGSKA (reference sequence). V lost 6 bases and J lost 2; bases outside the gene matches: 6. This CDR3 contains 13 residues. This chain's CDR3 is CSACGQGTYEQYF. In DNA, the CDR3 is TGCAGTGCCTGCGGACAGGGAACCTACGAGCAGTACTTC.

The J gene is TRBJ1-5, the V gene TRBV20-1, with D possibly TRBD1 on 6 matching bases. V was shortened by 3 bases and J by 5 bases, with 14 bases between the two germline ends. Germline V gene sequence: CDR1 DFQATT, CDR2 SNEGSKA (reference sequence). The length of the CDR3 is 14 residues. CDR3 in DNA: TGCAGTGCTAGGAGGACAGAGGTCTATCAGCCCCAGCATTTT. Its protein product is CSARRTEVYQPQHF.

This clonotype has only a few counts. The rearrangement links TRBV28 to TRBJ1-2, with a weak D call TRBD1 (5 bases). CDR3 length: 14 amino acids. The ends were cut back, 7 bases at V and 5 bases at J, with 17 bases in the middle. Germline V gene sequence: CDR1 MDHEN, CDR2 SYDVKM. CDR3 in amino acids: CASNPPPGGYGYTF. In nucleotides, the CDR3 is TGTGCCAGCAACCCCCCACCCGGGGGTTATGGCTACACCTTC.

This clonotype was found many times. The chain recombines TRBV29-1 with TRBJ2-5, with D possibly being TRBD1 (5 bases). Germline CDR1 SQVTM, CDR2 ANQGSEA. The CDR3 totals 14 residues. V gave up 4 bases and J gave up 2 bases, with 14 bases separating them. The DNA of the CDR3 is TGCAGCGTTGTTTTTGACAGATTTCAAGAGACCCAGTACTTC. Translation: CSVVFDRFQETQYF.

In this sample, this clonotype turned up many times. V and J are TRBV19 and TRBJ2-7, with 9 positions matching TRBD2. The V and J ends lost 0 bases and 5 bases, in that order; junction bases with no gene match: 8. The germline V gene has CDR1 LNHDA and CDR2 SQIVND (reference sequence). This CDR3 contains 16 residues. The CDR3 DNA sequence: TGTGCCAGTAGTATAGACGGTAGCGGGAGAAGCAACGAGCAGTACTTC. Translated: CASSIDGSGRSNEQYF.

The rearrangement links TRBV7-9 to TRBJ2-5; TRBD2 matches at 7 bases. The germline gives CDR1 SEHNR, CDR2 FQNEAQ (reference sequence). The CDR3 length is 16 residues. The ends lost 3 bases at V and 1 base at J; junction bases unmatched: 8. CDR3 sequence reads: CASSFFGSGTQETQYF. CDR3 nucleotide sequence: TGTGCCAGCAGCTTCTTCGGGAGCGGGACCCAAGAGACCCAGTACTTC.

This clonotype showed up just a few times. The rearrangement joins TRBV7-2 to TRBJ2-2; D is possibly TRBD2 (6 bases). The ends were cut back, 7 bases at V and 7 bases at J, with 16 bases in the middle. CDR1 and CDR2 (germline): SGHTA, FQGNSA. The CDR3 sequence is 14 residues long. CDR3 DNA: TGTGCCAGCAAACGGACTACCCAAGGCGGGGAGCTGTTTTTT. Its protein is CASKRTTQGGELFF.

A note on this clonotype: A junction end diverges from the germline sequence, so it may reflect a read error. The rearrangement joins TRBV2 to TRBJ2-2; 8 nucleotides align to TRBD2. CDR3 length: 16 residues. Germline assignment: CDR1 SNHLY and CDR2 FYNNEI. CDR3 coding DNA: TGTGCCAGCAGGGCAACTAGCGGAGCCACCACCGGGGAGCTGTTCTTT. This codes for CASRATSGATTGELFF. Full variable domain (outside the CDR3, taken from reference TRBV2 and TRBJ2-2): EPEVTQTPSHQVTQMGQEVILRCVPISNHLYFYWYRQILGQKVEFLVSFYNNEISEKSEIFDDQFSVERPDGSNFTLKIRSTKLEDSAMYFCASRATSGATTGELFFGEGSRLTVL.

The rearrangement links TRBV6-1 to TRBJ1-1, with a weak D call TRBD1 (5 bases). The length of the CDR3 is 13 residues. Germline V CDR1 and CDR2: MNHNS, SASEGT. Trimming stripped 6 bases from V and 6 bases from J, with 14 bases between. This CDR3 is CASSDSSGAEAFF. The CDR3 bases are TGTGCCAGCAGCGACAGTTCGGGCGCTGAAGCTTTCTTT.

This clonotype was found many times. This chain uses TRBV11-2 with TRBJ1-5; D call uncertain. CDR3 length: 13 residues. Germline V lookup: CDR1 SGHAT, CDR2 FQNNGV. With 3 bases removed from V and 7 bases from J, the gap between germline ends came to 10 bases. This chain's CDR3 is CASSLGEQQPQHF. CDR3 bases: TGTGCCAGCAGCTTGGGCGAACAGCAGCCCCAGCATTTT. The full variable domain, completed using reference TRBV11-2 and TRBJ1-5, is EAGVAQSPRYKIIEKRQSVAFWCNPISGHATLYWYQQILGQGPKLLIQFQNNGVVDDSQLPKDRFSAERLKGVDSTLKIQPAKLEDSAVYLCASSLGEQQPQHFGDGTRLSIL.

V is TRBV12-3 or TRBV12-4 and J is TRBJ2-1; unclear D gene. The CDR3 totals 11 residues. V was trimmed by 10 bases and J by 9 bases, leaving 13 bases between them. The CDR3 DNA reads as TGTGCCACCCGGCCTTGGGGTGAGCAGTTCTTC. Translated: CATRPWGEQFF.

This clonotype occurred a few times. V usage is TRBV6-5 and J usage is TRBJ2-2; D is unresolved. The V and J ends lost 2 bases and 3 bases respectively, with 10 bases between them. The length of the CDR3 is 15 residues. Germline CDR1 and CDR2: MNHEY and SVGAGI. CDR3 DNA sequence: TGTGCCAGCAGTTACGGCGTCAGACACACCGGGGAGCTGTTTTTT. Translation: CASSYGVRHTGELFF.

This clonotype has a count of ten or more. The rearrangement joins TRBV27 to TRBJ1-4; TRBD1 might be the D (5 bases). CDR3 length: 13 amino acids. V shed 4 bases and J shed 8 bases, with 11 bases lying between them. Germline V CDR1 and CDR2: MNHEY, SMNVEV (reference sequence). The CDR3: CASSSRVWEKLFF. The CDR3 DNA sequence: TGTGCCAGCAGTTCCAGGGTTTGGGAAAAACTGTTTTTT.